This T cell receptor beta chain was recovered during a study of CD8+CD57+ T cells in acquired aplastic anemia. Findings of the study overall: Patients showed no significant difference from controls in CD8+ Simpson's diversity. The number of CD8+ CDR3 sequences shared by patients and controls was twenty-nine.

V was trimmed by 2 bases and J by 1 base, leaving 3 bases between them. The CDR3 spans 13 residues. The germline CDR1 and CDR2 sequences are SNHLY and FYNNEI. The sample holds a few counts of this clonotype. The antigen remains undetermined. Sequenced patients had shown CD8+CD57+ cell expansion by flow cytometry. As a group, the patients uniformly had severe acquired aplastic anemia. Patients were treatment-naive when blood was sampled. CDR3 and TCR beta VDJ profiling relied on genomic DNA as the template. A single record per CDR3 protein comes from TCRdb applying MiXCR to the reads. In the table there are 120,000 or so distinct CDR3 sequences, 45% to 60% of which are singletons.

The TCR comes from a human donor with aplastic anemia. The chain combines TRBV2 with TRBJ1-5; no firm D call. Sequenced input: sorted CD4+, CD8+, or CD8+CD57+ T cells (not recorded which) from PBMCs. The CDR3: CASSERSNQPQHF. For the CDR3, the DNA is TGTGCCAGCAGTGAACGGAGCAATCAGCCCCAGCATTTT.